Shown below are 7 T cell receptor beta chains from a single sample sequenced in a study of blood T cell repertoires in COVID-19. Produced via immunoSEQ multiplex PCR; TCRdb's table is partial and in-frame only. Counted here are approximately 140,000 clones, about 88% occurring once; the ten biggest clones make up approximately 2.4%. Sequencing was performed on peripheral blood. These receptors were obtained from a human donor with COVID-19, enrolled during active disease. The donor label of this sample is uncertain.

The CDR3 DNA follows: TGTGCCAGCAGCCAAGATTTGGAGGGAGAGACCCAGTACTTC. It codes for CASSQDLEGETQYF. This chain connects TRBV3-1 (or the pseudogene TRBV3-2) to TRBJ2-5; perhaps TRBD2 as D (6 bases). Germline-derived CDR1 and CDR2 are LGHDT and YNNKEL (reference sequence). The CDR3 extends over 14 amino acids. V lost 0 bases, J lost 4 bases, and 9 bases lay in between.

This clone was seen just once. The chain is built from TRBV5-6 and TRBJ1-4, with a weak D call TRBD1 (6 bases). Trimming cost V 1 base and J 5 bases, with 15 bases left between them. This CDR3 contains 16 residues. CDR1 and CDR2 from the germline V gene are SGHDT and YYEEEE. CDR3 DNA: TGTGCCAGCAGCTTGAGTTGGGGGGGCAAGAATGAAAAACTGTTTTTT. Translation: CASSLSWGGKNEKLFF.

The rearrangement joins TRBV12-5 to TRBJ2-5; the D is unclear. Trimming stripped 4 bases from V and 5 bases from J, with 11 bases between. CDR3 length equals 13 residues. From germline, CDR1 is LGHNT and CDR2 FRNRAP. CDR3 region: CASGYDAGETQYF. CDR3 sequence (DNA): TGTGCTAGTGGTTATGACGCCGGGGAGACCCAGTACTTC.

The chain recombines TRBV28 with TRBJ2-7; D is perhaps TRBD2 (6 bases). CDR1 is MDHEN, CDR2 SYDVKM, per germline. The CDR3 has 13 amino acids. The V gene lost 6 bases and the J gene lost 5 bases, with 14 bases spanning the gap. The CDR3 loop reads CASRWRGFHEQYF. The CDR3 DNA reads TGTGCCAGCAGGTGGAGGGGATTTCACGAGCAGTACTTC.

The chain combines TRBV28 with TRBJ1-3; 8 bases fit TRBD1. The V gene's germline CDR1 is MDHEN and CDR2 SYDVKM. The CDR3 is 17 residues long. V shed 6 bases, J shed 0 bases, and the junction held 10 bases outside the gene matches. This CDR3 reads CASRTPGQDTSGNTIYF. The CDR3 DNA reads TGTGCCAGCAGAACCCCGGGACAGGATACCTCTGGAAACACCATATATTTT.

The CDR3 is CASSYTGNEQYF. In DNA, the CDR3 is TGTGCCAGCAGTTATACGGGGAACGAGCAGTACTTC. The rearrangement joins TRBV11-2 to TRBJ2-7; the D gene is possibly TRBD2 (5 bases). Looked up from germline, CDR1 is SGHAT and CDR2 is FQNNGV. The CDR3 runs to 12 residues. Trimming removed 6 bases at V and 5 bases at J, with 11 bases between.

The rearrangement links TRBV7-2 to TRBJ2-7; D uncertain. The CDR3 runs 13 residues. The germline CDR1 and CDR2 sequences are SGHTA and FQGNSA. V lost 7 bases, J lost 7 bases, and 17 bases lay in between. The CDR3 region is CASTPTAVREQYF. The DNA for the CDR3 is TGTGCCAGCACCCCGACGGCGGTTAGGGAGCAGTACTTC.